This T cell receptor (beta chain) was identified in a study of cytomegalovirus exposure and HLA in healthy donors. General study points: In a later analysis, a missense DCLRE1C variant was linked to TCR beta V- and J-gene trimming. The study had only CMV serostatus as immune exposure information.

This clone was detected only a few times. Its antigen remains unidentified. PCR involved 60 Vbeta and 13 Jbeta primers. The repertoire was sequenced with immunoSEQ multiplex PCR; TCRdb's copy has only in-frame clones and lacks some. Here the sample spans 150,000 to 180,000 clones, around three quarters being singletons. Losses at the gene ends were 5 bases for V and 1 base for J; bases not matched to a gene: 5. Germline lookup yields CDR1 SGHDT and CDR2 YYEEEE. The CDR3 is 14 residues long. This sequence was found in a woman between 40 and 55 years old in good health and CMV-seronegative. Specimen: PBMCs. The chain is built from TRBV5-6 and TRBJ1-1, with 7 bases identical to TRBD1. CDR3 DNA: TGTGCCAGCAGTCTCACAGGGGCGAACACTGAAGCTTTCTTT. It specifies CASSLTGANTEAFF.